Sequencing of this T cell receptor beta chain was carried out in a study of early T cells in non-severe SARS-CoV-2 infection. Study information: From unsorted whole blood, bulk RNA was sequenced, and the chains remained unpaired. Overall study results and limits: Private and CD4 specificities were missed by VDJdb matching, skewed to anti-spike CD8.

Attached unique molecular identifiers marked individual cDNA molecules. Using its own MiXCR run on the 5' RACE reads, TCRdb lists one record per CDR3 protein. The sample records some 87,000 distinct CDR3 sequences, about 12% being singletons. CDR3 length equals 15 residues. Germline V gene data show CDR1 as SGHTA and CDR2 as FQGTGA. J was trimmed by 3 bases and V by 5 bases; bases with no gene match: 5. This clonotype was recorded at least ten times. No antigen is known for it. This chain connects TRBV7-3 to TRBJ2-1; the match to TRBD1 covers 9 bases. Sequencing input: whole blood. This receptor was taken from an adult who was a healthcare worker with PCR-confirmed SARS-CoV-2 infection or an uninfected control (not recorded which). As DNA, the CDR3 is TGTGCCAGCAGCCCGGGACAGGGAGGCTACAATGAGCAGTTCTTC. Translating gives CASSPGQGGYNEQFF.